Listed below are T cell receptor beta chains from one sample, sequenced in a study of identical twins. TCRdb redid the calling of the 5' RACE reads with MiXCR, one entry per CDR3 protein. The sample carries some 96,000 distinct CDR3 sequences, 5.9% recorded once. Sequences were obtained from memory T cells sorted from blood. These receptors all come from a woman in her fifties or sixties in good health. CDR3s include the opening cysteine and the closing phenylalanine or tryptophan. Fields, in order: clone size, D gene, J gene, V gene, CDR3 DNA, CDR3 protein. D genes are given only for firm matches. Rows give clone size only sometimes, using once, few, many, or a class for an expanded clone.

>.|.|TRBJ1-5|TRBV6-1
TGTGCCAGCACCATAGGGGCGGGTAGCAATCAGCCCCAGCATTTT
CASTIGAGSNQPQHF
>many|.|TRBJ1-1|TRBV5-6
TGTGCCAGCCTGCCGTCGTTCGGGACAAGGCCTTTCTTT
CASLPSFGTRPFF
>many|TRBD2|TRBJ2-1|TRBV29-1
TGCAGCGTTGATTCTCACAGGATCGGCGGGAGGGCGGAGGATGAGCAGTTCTTC
CSVDSHRIGGRAEDEQFF
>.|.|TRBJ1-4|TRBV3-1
TGTGCCAGCAGCCCTCCAGTGGGGCGCGATGAAAAACTGTTTTTT
CASSPPVGRDEKLFF
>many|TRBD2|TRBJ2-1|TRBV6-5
TGTGCCAGCAACATAGCGGGAGGGCCAAACAATGAGCAGTTCTTC
CASNIAGGPNNEQFF
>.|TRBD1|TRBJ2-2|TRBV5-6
TGTGCCAGCAGCCCCCTGGGACAGATGAACACCGGGGAGCTGTTTTTT
CASSPLGQMNTGELFF
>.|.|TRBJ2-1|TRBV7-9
TGTGCCAGCAGCCAGGCGGACGGTAATGAGCAGTTCTTC
CASSQADGNEQFF
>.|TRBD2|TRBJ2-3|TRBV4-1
TGCGCCAGCAGCCAAGTTACAACGAGCGGGAGAGATACGCAGTATTTT
CASSQVTTSGRDTQYF
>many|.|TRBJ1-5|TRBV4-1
TGCGCCAGCAGCCAGGGATTGCACCAGCCCCAGCATTTT
CASSQGLHQPQHF
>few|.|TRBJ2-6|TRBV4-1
TGCGCCAGCAGCCAAGGAGGTTTGGCAGATGCCTCTGGGGCCAACGTCCTGACTTTC
CASSQGGLADASGANVLTF
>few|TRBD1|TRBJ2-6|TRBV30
TGTGCCTGGTGGACAGGGGGCTCGCAATCTGGGGCCAACGTCCTGACTTTC
CAWWTGGSQSGANVLTF
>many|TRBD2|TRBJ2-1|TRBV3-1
TGTGCCAGCAACCCGGGACTAGCGGGGTCCTACAATGAGCAGTTCTTC
CASNPGLAGSYNEQFF
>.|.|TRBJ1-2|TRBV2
TGTGCCAGCAGTGAAACCTGGGACGCAACCTTC
CASSETWDATF
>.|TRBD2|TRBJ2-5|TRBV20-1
TGCAGTGCTAGATCGGGGACTAGCGGGGAGCCAGAGACCCAGTACTTC
CSARSGTSGEPETQYF
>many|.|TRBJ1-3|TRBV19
TGTGCCATAGGGGTAGCCTCTGGAAACACCATATATTTT
CAIGVASGNTIYF
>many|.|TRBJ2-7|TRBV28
TGTGCCAGCAGTTTTCCCCCCAGGGGGGACGAGCAGTACTTC
CASSFPPRGDEQYF
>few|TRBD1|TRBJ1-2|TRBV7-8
TGTGCCAGCAGCCTACCACGACTACAGGGGACGGATGGCTACACCTTC
CASSLPRLQGTDGYTF
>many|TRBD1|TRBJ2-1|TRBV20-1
TGCAGTGCTAGATGGGACAGGGGCTTCAATGAGCAGTTCTTC
CSARWDRGFNEQFF
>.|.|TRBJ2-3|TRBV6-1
TGTGCCAGCACTCGGGGGATTAGCACAGATACGCAGTATTTT
CASTRGISTDTQYF
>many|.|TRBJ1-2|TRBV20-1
TGCAGTGCCCCCGGACGGCCGCCGGGCTTTGGCTACACCTTC
CSAPGRPPGFGYTF
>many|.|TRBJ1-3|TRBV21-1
TGTGCCAGCAGCAACCTCACCGACAGGCCCTCTGGAAACACCATATATTTT
CASSNLTDRPSGNTIYF
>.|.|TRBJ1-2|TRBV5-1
TGCGCCAGCAGCCCGGGACTGTTCGTCTATGGCTACACCTTC
CASSPGLFVYGYTF
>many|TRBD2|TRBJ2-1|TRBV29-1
TGCAGCGTTGAAACGGGAGGGCCTGAGTTCTTC
CSVETGGPEFF
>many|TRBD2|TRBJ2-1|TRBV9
TGTGCCAGCAGCGTGGGCGGGAGCGGCGGGCAGTTCTTC
CASSVGGSGGQFF
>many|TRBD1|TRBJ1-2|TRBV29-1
TGCAGCGTAGACCGACAGGGGGCCGGTGGCTACACCTTC
CSVDRQGAGGYTF
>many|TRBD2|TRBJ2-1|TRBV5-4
TGTGCCAGCAGCCGGGCGCGCGGGAGGGCCGGAAATGAGCAGTTCTTC
CASSRARGRAGNEQFF
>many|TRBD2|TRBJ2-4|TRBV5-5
TGTGCCAGCAGCTGGGACATCGGACTAGCGGAAAACATTCAGTACTTC
CASSWDIGLAENIQYF
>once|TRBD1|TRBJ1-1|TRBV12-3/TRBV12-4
TGTGCCAGCAGCTCGGGACAGCTTACATCGTGGAACACTGAAGCTTTCTTT
CASSSGQLTSWNTEAFF
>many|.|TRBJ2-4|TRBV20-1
TGCAGTGTCAGCCCAGGAAACATTCAGTACTTC
CSVSPGNIQYF
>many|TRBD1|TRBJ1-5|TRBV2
TGTGCCAGCAAGGACAGGGGAAATCAGCCCCAGCATTTT
CASKDRGNQPQHF
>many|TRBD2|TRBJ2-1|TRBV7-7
TGTGCTAGCAGCGCTAGCGGGGCAAGCTCCTACAATGAGCAGTTCTTC
CASSASGASSYNEQFF
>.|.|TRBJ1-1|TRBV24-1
TGTGCCACCAGTGATTTGCCCCTCTTCGAGATGAACACTGAAGCTTTCTTT
CATSDLPLFEMNTEAFF
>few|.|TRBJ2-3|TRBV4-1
TGCGCCAGCAGCCAAGAGGAGGGATGGAGCACAGATACGCAGTATTTT
CASSQEEGWSTDTQYF
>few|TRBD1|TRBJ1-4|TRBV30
TGTGCCTGGAGCCTCATTGCGGGGGGACCCGGGACAGGGGATGAAAAACTGTTTTTT
CAWSLIAGGPGTGDEKLFF
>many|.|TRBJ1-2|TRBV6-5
TGTGCCAGCAAGATGGACCCCTCAAGGGGCTACACCTTC
CASKMDPSRGYTF
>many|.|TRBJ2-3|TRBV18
TGTGCCAGCTCATCTCCCTTGGGCACAGATACGCAGTATTTT
CASSSPLGTDTQYF
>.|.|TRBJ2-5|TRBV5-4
TGTGCCAGCAGCCCAGGAGACCAAGAGACCCAGTACTTC
CASSPGDQETQYF
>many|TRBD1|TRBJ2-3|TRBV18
TGTGCCAGCTCGTTCCAGACAGGGGGAGATACGCAGTATTTT
CASSFQTGGDTQYF
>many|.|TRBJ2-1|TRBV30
TGTGCCTGGAGTGTAGGACTGCAAGGAAATGAGCAGTTCTTC
CAWSVGLQGNEQFF
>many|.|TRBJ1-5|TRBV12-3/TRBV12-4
TGTGCCAGCAGTTTTCGAGGGGGCAATCAGCCCCAGCATTTT
CASSFRGGNQPQHF
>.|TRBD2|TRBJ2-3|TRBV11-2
TGTGCCAGCAGCAACGGACTAGCGGGGAACACAGATACGCAGTATTTT
CASSNGLAGNTDTQYF